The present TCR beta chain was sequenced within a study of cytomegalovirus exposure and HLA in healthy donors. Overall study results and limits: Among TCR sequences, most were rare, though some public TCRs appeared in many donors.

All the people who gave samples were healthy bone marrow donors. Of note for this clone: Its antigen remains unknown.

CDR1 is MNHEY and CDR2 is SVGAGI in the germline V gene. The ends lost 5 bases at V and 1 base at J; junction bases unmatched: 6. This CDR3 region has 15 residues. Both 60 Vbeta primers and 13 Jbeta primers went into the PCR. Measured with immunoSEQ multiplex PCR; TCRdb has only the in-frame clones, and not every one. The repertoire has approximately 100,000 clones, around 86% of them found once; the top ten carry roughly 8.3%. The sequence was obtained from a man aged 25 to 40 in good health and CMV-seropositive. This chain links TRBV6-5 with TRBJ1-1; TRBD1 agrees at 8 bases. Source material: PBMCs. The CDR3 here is CASSLTGTGNTEAFF. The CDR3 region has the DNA TGTGCCAGCAGTCTTACCGGGACAGGGAACACTGAAGCTTTCTTT.